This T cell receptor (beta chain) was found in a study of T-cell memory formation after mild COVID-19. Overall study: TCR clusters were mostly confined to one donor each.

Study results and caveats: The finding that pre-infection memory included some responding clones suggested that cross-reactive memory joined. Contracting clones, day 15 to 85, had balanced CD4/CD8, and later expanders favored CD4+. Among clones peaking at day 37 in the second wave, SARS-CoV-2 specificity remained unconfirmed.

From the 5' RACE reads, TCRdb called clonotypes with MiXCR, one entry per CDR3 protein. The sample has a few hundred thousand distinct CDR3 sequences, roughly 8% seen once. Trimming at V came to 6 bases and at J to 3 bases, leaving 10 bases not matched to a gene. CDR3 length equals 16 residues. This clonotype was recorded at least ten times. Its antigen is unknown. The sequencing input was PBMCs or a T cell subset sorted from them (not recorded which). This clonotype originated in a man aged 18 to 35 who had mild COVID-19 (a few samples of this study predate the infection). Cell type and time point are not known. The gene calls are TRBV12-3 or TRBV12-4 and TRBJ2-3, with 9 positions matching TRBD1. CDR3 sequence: CASSQGRGQGTDTQYF. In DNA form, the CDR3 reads TGTGCCAGCAGCCAAGGAAGAGGACAGGGGACAGATACGCAGTATTTT.